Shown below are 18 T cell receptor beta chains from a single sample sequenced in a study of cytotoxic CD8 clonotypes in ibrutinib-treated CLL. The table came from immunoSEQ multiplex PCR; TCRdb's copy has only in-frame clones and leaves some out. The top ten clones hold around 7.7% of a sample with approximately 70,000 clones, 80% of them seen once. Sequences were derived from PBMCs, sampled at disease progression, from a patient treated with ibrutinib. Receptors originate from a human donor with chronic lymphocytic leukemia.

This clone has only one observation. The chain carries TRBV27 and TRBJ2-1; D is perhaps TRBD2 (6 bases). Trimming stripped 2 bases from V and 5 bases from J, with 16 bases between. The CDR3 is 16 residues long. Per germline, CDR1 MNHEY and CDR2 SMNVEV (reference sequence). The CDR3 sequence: CASSLGAGWGNNEQFF. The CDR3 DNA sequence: TGTGCCAGCAGTTTAGGTGCGGGATGGGGGAACAATGAGCAGTTCTTC.

Written as DNA, the CDR3 is TGTGCCAGCAGCGTAGCCTCCGGAACTAGCTCTTTCGGGGAGCTGTTTTTT. Translating it yields CASSVASGTSSFGELFF. The chain uses TRBV9 and TRBJ2-2; a weak D match, TRBD2 (6 bases). Germline values: CDR1 SGDLS, CDR2 YYNGEE. The length of the CDR3 is 17 residues. Trimming pared 0 bases from V and 7 bases from J, leaving 19 bases between.

CDR3 DNA: TGTGCCAGCAGACCCTCGACGGGGGGGCTAAGGAATGAGCAGTTCTTC. It codes for CASRPSTGGLRNEQFF. The gene calls are TRBV28 and TRBJ2-1; 8 bases are shared with TRBD2. Trimming cost V 6 bases and J 7 bases; bases outside gene matches: 14. Germline V CDR1 and CDR2: MDHEN, SYDVKM. This CDR3 region has 16 residues.

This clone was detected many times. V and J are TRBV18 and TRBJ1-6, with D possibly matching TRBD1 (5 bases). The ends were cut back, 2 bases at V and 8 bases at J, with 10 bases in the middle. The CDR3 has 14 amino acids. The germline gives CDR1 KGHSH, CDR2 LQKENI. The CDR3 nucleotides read TGTGCCAGCTCACCAACACAGGTAGATTCACCCCTCCACTTT. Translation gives CASSPTQVDSPLHF.

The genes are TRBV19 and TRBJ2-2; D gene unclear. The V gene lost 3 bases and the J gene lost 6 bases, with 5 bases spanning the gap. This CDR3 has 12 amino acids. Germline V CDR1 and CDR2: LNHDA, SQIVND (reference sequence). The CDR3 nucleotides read TGTGCCAGTAGTATGGTGGCCGGGGAGCTGTTTTTT. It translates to CASSMVAGELFF.

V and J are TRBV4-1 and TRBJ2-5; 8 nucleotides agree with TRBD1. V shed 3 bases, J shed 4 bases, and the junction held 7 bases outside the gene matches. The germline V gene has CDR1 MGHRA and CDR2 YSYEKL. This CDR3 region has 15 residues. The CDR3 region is CASSQQGAPGETQYF. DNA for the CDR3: TGCGCCAGCAGCCAGCAGGGGGCGCCTGGAGAGACCCAGTACTTC.

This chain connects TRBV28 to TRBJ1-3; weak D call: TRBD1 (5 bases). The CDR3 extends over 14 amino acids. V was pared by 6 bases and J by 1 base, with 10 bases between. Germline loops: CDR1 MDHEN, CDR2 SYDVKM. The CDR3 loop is CASSLGASGNTIYF. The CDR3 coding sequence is TGTGCCAGCAGCCTAGGGGCATCTGGAAACACCATATATTTT.

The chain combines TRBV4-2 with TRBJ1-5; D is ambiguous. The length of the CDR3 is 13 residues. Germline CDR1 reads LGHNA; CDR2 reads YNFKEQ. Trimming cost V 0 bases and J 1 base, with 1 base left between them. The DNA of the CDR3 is TGTGCCAGCAGCCAAGACAGCAATCAGCCCCAGCATTTT. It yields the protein CASSQDSNQPQHF.

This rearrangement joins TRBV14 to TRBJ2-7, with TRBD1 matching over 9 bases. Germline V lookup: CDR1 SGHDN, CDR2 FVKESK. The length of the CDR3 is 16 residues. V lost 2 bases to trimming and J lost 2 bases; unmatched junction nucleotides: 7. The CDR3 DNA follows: TGTGCCAGCAGCCAATTTCGGGACAGGGTGACCTACGAGCAGTACTTC. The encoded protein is CASSQFRDRVTYEQYF. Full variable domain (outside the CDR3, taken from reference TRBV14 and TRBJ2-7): EAGVTQFPSHSVIEKGQTVTLRCDPISGHDNLYWYRRVMGKEIKFLLHFVKESKQDESGMPNNRFLAERTGGTYSTLKVQPAELEDSGVYFCASSQFRDRVTYEQYFGPGTRLTVT.

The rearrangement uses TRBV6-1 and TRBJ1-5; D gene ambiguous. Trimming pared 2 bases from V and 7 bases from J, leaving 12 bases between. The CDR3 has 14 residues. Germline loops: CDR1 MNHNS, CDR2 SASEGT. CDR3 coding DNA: TGTGCCAGCAGTGAACAATTACTCGACCAGCCCCAGCATTTT. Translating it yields CASSEQLLDQPQHF.

The CDR3 nucleotides are TGTGCTAGTGGAAAGGTCGGGGCAGGCATCAATCAGCCCCAGCATTTT. Translation: CASGKVGAGINQPQHF. The chain joins TRBV12-5 to TRBJ1-5; D is perhaps TRBD1 (5 bases). Between the trimmed V and J ends, which lost 6 bases and 3 bases, there was a span of 18 bases. The CDR3 loop spans 16 amino acids. The germline V gene encodes CDR1 LGHNT and CDR2 FRNRAP.

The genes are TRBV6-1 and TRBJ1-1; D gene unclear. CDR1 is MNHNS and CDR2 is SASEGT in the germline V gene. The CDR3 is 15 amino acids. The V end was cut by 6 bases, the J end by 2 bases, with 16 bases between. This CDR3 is CASSRRVGVNTEAFF. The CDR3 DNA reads TGTGCCAGCAGCCGTCGGGTCGGCGTTAACACTGAAGCTTTCTTT.

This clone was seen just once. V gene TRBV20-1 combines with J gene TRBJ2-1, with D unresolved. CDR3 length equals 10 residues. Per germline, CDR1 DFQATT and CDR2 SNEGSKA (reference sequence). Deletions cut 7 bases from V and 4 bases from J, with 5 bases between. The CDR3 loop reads CSVGYNEQFF. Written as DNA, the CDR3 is TGCAGTGTTGGATACAATGAGCAGTTCTTC.

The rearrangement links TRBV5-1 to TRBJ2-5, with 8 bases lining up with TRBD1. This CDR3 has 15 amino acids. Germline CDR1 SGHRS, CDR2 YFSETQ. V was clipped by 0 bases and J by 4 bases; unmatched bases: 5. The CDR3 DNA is TGCGCCAGCAGCTTGGCCGGACAGGGCGGAGAGACCCAGTACTTC. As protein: CASSLAGQGGETQYF.

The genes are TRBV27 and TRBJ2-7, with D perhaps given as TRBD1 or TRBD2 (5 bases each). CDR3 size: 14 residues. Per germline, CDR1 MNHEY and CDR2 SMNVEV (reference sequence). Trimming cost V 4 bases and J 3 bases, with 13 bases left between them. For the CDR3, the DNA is TGTGCCAGCAGTTCCTGGGACGGACTCTACGAGCAGTACTTC. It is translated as CASSSWDGLYEQYF.

This CDR3 is CASRGDSSYEQYF. CDR3 coding DNA: TGTGCCAGCAGGGGGGACAGCTCTTACGAGCAGTACTTC. The rearrangement uses TRBV9 and TRBJ2-7; TRBD1 matches at 7 bases. Germline CDR1 is SGDLS and CDR2 is YYNGEE. This CDR3 is 13 amino acids long. V lost 5 bases to trimming and J lost 4 bases; unmatched junction nucleotides: 6.

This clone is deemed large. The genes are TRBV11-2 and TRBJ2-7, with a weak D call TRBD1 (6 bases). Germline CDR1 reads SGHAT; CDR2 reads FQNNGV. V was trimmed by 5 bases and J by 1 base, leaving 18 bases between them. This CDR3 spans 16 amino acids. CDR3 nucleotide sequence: TGTGCCAGCAGCCTCTGGGACACCCCGCGGTCCTACGAGCAGTACTTC. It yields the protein CASSLWDTPRSYEQYF.

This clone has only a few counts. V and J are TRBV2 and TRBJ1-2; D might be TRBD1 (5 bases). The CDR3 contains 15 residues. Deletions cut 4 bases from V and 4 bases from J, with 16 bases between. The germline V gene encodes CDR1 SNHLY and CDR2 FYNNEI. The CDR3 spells CASSGGTATPYGYTF. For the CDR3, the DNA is TGTGCCAGCAGTGGGGGGACTGCAACCCCCTATGGCTACACCTTC.